What follows are 26 T cell receptor beta chains derived from one specimen sequenced in a study of cytomegalovirus exposure and HLA in healthy donors (dated 2017 in TCRdb). Receptor amplification or capture employed the immunoSEQ multiplex PCR assay. Not all clones reach the TCRdb copy of this immuneACCESS table, which keeps in-frame sequences only. Checked studies attribute under half of the gap to unresolved V genes and leave the rest unexplained. This sample lists roughly 63,000 clones; approximately 88% were detected once. The top ten constitute 1% to 1.5% of the sample. The sample comprised PBMCs. The receptors stem from a woman under 30 in good health and CMV-seronegative.

This chain uses TRBV27 with TRBJ1-5; possible D gene TRBD1, 5 bases. V lost 3 bases and J 8 bases, leaving 14 bases between the germline ends. The V gene's germline CDR1 is MNHEY and CDR2 SMNVEV (reference sequence). The CDR3 covers 14 residues. The CDR3 DNA sequence: TGTGCCAGCAGTTTCCGACAGTTGGTGGAGCCCCAGCATTTT. This gives the protein CASSFRQLVEPQHF.

The V and J genes are TRBV6-5 and TRBJ1-6; D not resolved. The CDR3 runs to 15 residues. V was shortened by 0 bases and J by 7 bases, with 10 bases between the two germline ends. The germline V gene has CDR1 MNHEY and CDR2 SVGAGI. CDR3: CASSYSGGRNSPLHF. The CDR3 bases are TGTGCCAGCAGTTACTCTGGTGGGAGGAATTCACCCCTCCACTTT.

The V gene is TRBV2, the J gene TRBJ2-2, with 15 bases identical to TRBD2. Per germline, CDR1 SNHLY and CDR2 FYNNEI. The V segment lost 7 bases and the J segment 7 bases; nucleotides outside the gene matches: 10. The CDR3 spans 17 residues. CDR3 sequence: CASIGLAGGPRSGELFF. The DNA of the CDR3 is TGTGCCAGCATTGGACTAGCGGGAGGGCCTCGCAGCGGGGAGCTGTTTTTT.

This rearrangement joins TRBV10-1 to TRBJ1-3; D unresolved. The ends were cut back, 0 bases at V and 3 bases at J, with 24 bases in the middle. The germline CDR1 and CDR2 sequences are WNHNN and SYGVQD (reference sequence). The CDR3 consists of 20 residues. CDR3 amino acids: CASSESGRGGGPSVGNTIYF. The DNA for the CDR3 is TGCGCCAGCAGTGAGTCCGGGAGAGGTGGTGGGCCGTCGGTTGGAAACACCATATATTTT.

The genes are TRBV9 and TRBJ2-7; 9 nucleotides align to TRBD2. The CDR3 is 16 residues long. Unmatched junction bases numbered 10, after V lost 0 bases and J lost 6 bases. Germline V gene sequence: CDR1 SGDLS, CDR2 YYNGEE. The DNA of the CDR3 is TGTGCCAGCAGCGTAGGAGCCGCGGGAGGGCTGCGCGAGCAGTACTTC. Translation gives CASSVGAAGGLREQYF.

The V call is TRBV6-1, the J call TRBJ2-7; D is possibly TRBD2 (6 bases). The CDR3 spans 14 residues. CDR1 is MNHNS and CDR2 is SASEGT in the germline V gene. Trimming shortened V by 6 bases and J by 3 bases, and 15 bases separated the two germline ends. The CDR3 DNA reads TGTGCCAGCAGCGAGGGAGGTGGCTACTACGAGCAGTACTTC. This gives the protein CASSEGGGYYEQYF.

The chain carries TRBV28 and TRBJ2-7; TRBD1 agrees at 12 bases. V dropped 5 bases and J dropped 3; count of bases not matched to a gene: 11. Germline V gene sequence: CDR1 MDHEN, CDR2 SYDVKM. The CDR3 has 17 residues. The CDR3: CASSNPGQGANVYEQYF. CDR3 DNA: TGTGCCAGCAGTAATCCGGGACAGGGGGCCAATGTCTACGAGCAGTACTTC.

V and J are TRBV5-6 and TRBJ2-7, with 7 bases aligning to TRBD2. Per the germline V gene, CDR1 is SGHDT and CDR2 is YYEEEE. The CDR3 spans 15 residues. With V trimmed by 0 bases and J by 3 bases, 6 bases remained unmatched. CDR3 sequence (DNA): TGTGCCAGCAGCTTGGGTCCGGGGGGAAGCTACGAGCAGTACTTC. Translating gives CASSLGPGGSYEQYF.

The chain links TRBV27 to TRBJ2-2; 8 nucleotides agree with TRBD2. The germline CDR1 and CDR2 sequences are MNHEY and SMNVEV (reference sequence). This CDR3 is 17 amino acids long. The V segment lost 2 bases and the J segment 4 bases; nucleotides outside the gene matches: 9. The DNA for the CDR3 is TGTGCCAGCAGTTTAGGCCCGGGACTAGTAGGCACCGGGGAGCTGTTTTTT. Its translation is CASSLGPGLVGTGELFF.

The CDR3 DNA reads TGTGCCAGCAGTCGTACGCAGGGGGCGGCTAATGAAAAACTGTTTTTT. This gives the protein CASSRTQGAANEKLFF. The rearrangement uses TRBV2 and TRBJ1-4; 8 bases match TRBD1. The germline CDR1 and CDR2 sequences are SNHLY and FYNNEI. V shed 5 bases and J 3 bases; nucleotides not matched to a gene: 8. There are 16 residues in the CDR3.

Only one count was recorded for this clone. The V call is TRBV7-8, the J call TRBJ2-1; 8 nucleotides line up with TRBD2. After removal of 4 bases from V and 3 bases from J, the junction contained 14 bases not matched to a gene. The germline gives CDR1 SGHVS, CDR2 FQNEAQ. The CDR3 has 18 amino acids. The CDR3 here is CASSWARGGLGRYNEQFF. DNA of the CDR3: TGTGCCAGCAGCTGGGCCCGGGGGGGCCTGGGACGCTACAATGAGCAGTTCTTC. Filled out from reference TRBV7-8 and TRBJ2-1, the complete variable domain reads GAGVSQSPRYKVAKRGQDVALRCDPISGHVSLFWYQQALGQGPEFLTYFQNEAQLDKSGLPSDRFFAERPEGSVSTLKIQRTQQEDSAVYLCASSWARGGLGRYNEQFFGPGTRLTVL.

The chain links TRBV7-9 to TRBJ2-3; 9 bases are shared with TRBD1. The CDR3 contains 18 residues. Trimming removed 5 bases from V and 12 bases from J; junction bases left unmatched: 24. The germline V gene has CDR1 SEHNR and CDR2 FQNEAQ (reference sequence). The CDR3 here is CASSDRDREFGLRNRQYF. CDR3 sequence (DNA): TGTGCCAGCAGCGACCGGGACAGGGAATTTGGACTGAGAAATCGACAGTATTTT.

This chain connects TRBV9 to TRBJ1-1, with 8 bases matching TRBD1. This CDR3 comprises 16 residues. Germline CDR1 SGDLS, CDR2 YYNGEE. J gave up 5 bases and V 3 bases, and 12 bases lay outside the gene matches. The CDR3 region has the DNA TGTGCCAGCAGCGAAGTCCTAGGACAGGGAAGAACTGAAGCTTTCTTT. It translates to CASSEVLGQGRTEAFF.

The genes are TRBV11-2 and TRBJ2-2; TRBD2 aligns across 11 bases. CDR1 and CDR2 (germline): SGHAT, FQNNGV. This CDR3 is built from 16 residues. V was pared by 1 base and J by 6 bases, with 4 bases of the junction left unmatched. Written as DNA, the CDR3 is TGTGCCAGCAGCTTAGGGCTAGCGGGAGGCTCCGGGGAGCTGTTTTTT. It is translated as CASSLGLAGGSGELFF.

The V gene is TRBV6-1, the J gene TRBJ1-4; the match to TRBD1 covers 11 bases. Germline V gives CDR1 MNHNS, CDR2 SASEGT. This CDR3 has 15 amino acids. The ends lost 6 bases at V and 1 base at J; junction bases unmatched: 1. CDR3 DNA: TGTGCCAGCAGGGACAGGGGGCTAACTAATGAAAAACTGTTTTTT. Its translation: CASRDRGLTNEKLFF.

The chain couples TRBV5-4 to TRBJ2-5, with TRBD2 matching 9 bases. CDR1 and CDR2 from the germline V gene are SGHNT and YYREEE (reference sequence). The CDR3 covers 15 residues. V shed 4 bases and J 2 bases; nucleotides not matched to a gene: 6. CDR3 bases: TGTGCCAGCAGCGTGAAAACTAGCGGGCAAGAGACCCAGTACTTC. This translates into CASSVKTSGQETQYF.

The chain joins TRBV4-1 to TRBJ2-1; D not resolved. The germline CDR1 and CDR2 sequences are MGHRA and YSYEKL. This CDR3 contains 13 residues. V was shortened by 2 bases and J by 6 bases, with 8 bases between the two germline ends. The CDR3 region is CASSQSGTNEQFF. As DNA, the CDR3 is TGCGCCAGCAGCCAATCAGGTACCAATGAGCAGTTCTTC.

The rearrangement joins TRBV11-3 to TRBJ2-3, with D perhaps matching TRBD2 (5 bases). Germline V lookup: CDR1 SGHNT, CDR2 YENEEA. V was pared by 5 bases and J by 4 bases, with 16 bases between. CDR3 length: 15 residues. The CDR3 DNA is TGTGCCAGCAGCCTGCGCCGAGGGCAGCCAGATACGCAGTATTTT. Its translation: CASSLRRGQPDTQYF.

The V gene is TRBV20-1, the J gene TRBJ2-7, with D tentatively TRBD2 (6 bases). The CDR3 length is 11 residues. Germline V gene lookup returns CDR1 DFQATT and CDR2 SNEGSKA (reference sequence). The CDR3: CSGGDSYEQYF. CDR3 DNA: TGCAGCGGGGGAGATAGCTACGAGCAGTACTTC.

The J gene is TRBJ2-7, the V gene TRBV5-1, with a tentative D call TRBD2 (5 bases). V gave up 1 base and J gave up 9 bases, with 38 bases separating them. The CDR3 has 21 residues. Germline CDR1 SGHRS, CDR2 YFSETQ. The CDR3 coding sequence is TGCGCCAGCAGCTTGAACCCGACAATTGGGCGGGCATTTGATACTACGAATGGGCAGTACTTC. This codes for CASSLNPTIGRAFDTTNGQYF.

DNA of the CDR3: TGTGCCAGCAGTAATCCGGGACACTTGTACGAGCAGTACTTC. As protein: CASSNPGHLYEQYF. The chain uses TRBV27 and TRBJ2-7, with a possible D match to TRBD1 (6 bases). The germline gives CDR1 MNHEY, CDR2 SMNVEV (reference sequence). This CDR3 is built from 14 residues. Between the trimmed V and J ends, which lost 5 bases and 4 bases, there was a span of 15 bases.

This chain uses TRBV7-2 with TRBJ2-1; TRBD2 matches 13 bases. Looked up from germline, CDR1 is SGHTA and CDR2 is FQGNSA. The ends lost 5 bases at V and 1 base at J; junction bases unmatched: 5. This CDR3 comprises 17 residues. The CDR3, as DNA: TGTGCCAGCAGCCTCGGACTAGCGGGGGTTTCCTACAATGAGCAGTTCTTC. This sequence encodes CASSLGLAGVSYNEQFF.

This chain joins TRBV2 and TRBJ1-1, with 7 positions matching TRBD1. This CDR3 has 15 amino acids. J lost 4 bases, V lost 0 bases, and 5 bases had no gene match. Germline CDR1 and CDR2: SNHLY and FYNNEI. The CDR3 here is CASSEAETGTTEAFF. CDR3 coding DNA: TGTGCCAGCAGTGAAGCGGAGACAGGGACCACTGAAGCTTTCTTT.

This clone was seen a single time. This chain uses TRBV27 with TRBJ2-2; maybe TRBD2 (5 bases). Germline V lookup: CDR1 MNHEY, CDR2 SMNVEV (reference sequence). The CDR3 sequence is 14 residues long. The V end lost 2 bases, the J end lost 5 bases, and 9 bases lay between the germline ends. The CDR3: CASSLVTGTGELFF. Written as DNA, the CDR3 is TGTGCCAGCAGTTTAGTGACGGGGACCGGGGAGCTGTTTTTT.

This clone was recorded once. V usage is TRBV15 and J usage is TRBJ2-3, with 10 nucleotides matching TRBD2. The ends lost 0 bases at V and 4 bases at J; junction bases unmatched: 10. The CDR3 contains 18 residues. Germline CDR1 LNHNV, CDR2 YYDKDF (reference sequence). In DNA form, the CDR3 reads TGTGCCACCAGCAGAGATATGGGAGCGGGAGGGAACGCAGATACGCAGTATTTT. Translated: CATSRDMGAGGNADTQYF. The complete variable domain, with remaining parts taken from reference TRBV15 and TRBJ2-3, reads DAMVIQNPRYQVTQFGKPVTLSCSQTLNHNVMYWYQQKSSQAPKLLFHYYDKDFNNEADTPDNFQSRRPNTSFCFLDIRSPGLGDTAMYLCATSRDMGAGGNADTQYFGPGTRLTVL.

The V and J genes are TRBV7-9 and TRBJ1-5, with D possibly TRBD1 on 6 matching bases. The CDR3 is made up of 17 amino acids. The V end lost 1 base, the J end lost 1 base, and 14 bases lay between the germline ends. Germline V CDR1 and CDR2: SEHNR, FQNEAQ (reference sequence). The CDR3 DNA reads TGTGCCAGCAGCTTAGGGACCCGGACAGCCAGCAATCAGCCCCAGCATTTT. Translation: CASSLGTRTASNQPQHF. Based on the CDR3 plus reference TRBV7-9 and TRBJ1-5, the full variable domain is DTGVSQNPRHKITKRGQNVTFRCDPISEHNRLYWYRQTLGQGPEFLTYFQNEAQLEKSRLLSDRFSAERPKGSFSTLEIQRTEQGDSAMYLCASSLGTRTASNQPQHFGDGTRLSIL.